Following are 5 T cell receptor beta chains from one sample sequenced in a study of T cells after yellow fever vaccination. TCRdb fed the 5' RACE reads into MiXCR, producing one record per CDR3 protein. The sample includes 300,000 to 400,000 distinct CDR3 sequences, 8.1% of them seen just once. Specimen: PBMCs, collected approximately 40 days after the first yellow fever vaccination. The source is a man aged 18 to 30 who received the YFV17D yellow fever vaccine.

The rearrangement links TRBV12-3 or TRBV12-4 to TRBJ1-2, with D possibly TRBD1 on 6 matching bases. Trimming left V 5 bases short and J 4 bases short, with 17 bases between. This CDR3 spans 15 amino acids. CDR3 in DNA: TGTGCCAGCAGTCGCGACGACAGGCGCCGCTATGGCTACACCTTC. It codes for CASSRDDRRRYGYTF.

This clonotype was counted only a few times. The J gene is TRBJ1-1, the V gene TRBV10-3, with 11 bases that match TRBD1. The ends lost 5 bases at V and 7 bases at J; junction bases unmatched: 9. The CDR3 consists of 15 residues. The V gene's germline CDR1 is ENHRY and CDR2 SYGVKD. The CDR3, as DNA: TGTGCCATCAGTAGGGGGACCGGGACAGGGGGTGAAGCTTTCTTT. The encoded protein is CAISRGTGTGGEAFF.

There are many counts of this clonotype. The chain links TRBV7-2 to TRBJ2-7, with 8 bases identical to TRBD1. The germline V gene encodes CDR1 SGHTA and CDR2 FQGNSA. This CDR3 has 14 amino acids. J gave up 6 bases and V 3 bases, and 7 bases lay outside the gene matches. CDR3 region: CASSFGRGRGEQYF. In nucleotides, the CDR3 is TGTGCCAGCAGCTTTGGCAGGGGGCGCGGCGAGCAGTACTTC.

The rearrangement joins TRBV6-2 or TRBV6-3 to TRBJ2-7; no definite D call. Between the trimmed V and J ends, which lost 3 bases and 3 bases, there was a span of 18 bases. The CDR3 runs 16 residues. CDR1 and CDR2 (germline): MNHEY, SVGEGT. In nucleotides, the CDR3 is TGTGCCAGCAGTTATGGGCCTTCTGGAAGTCACTACGAGCAGTACGTC. This codes for CASSYGPSGSHYEQYV.

This clonotype was recorded a few times. The CDR3 DNA reads TGTGCCAGCAGTCACCGCGGGACTAGCGGGGGTGCGAGCACAGATACGCAGTATTTT. Its protein product is CASSHRGTSGGASTDTQYF. V usage is TRBV27 and J usage is TRBJ2-3; 14 bases agree with TRBD2. Germline CDR1 is MNHEY and CDR2 is SMNVEV (reference sequence). The CDR3 sequence is 19 residues long. With 5 bases clipped from V and 0 bases from J, the junction kept 10 bases outside the gene matches.